This TCR beta chain comes out of a study of T-cell reconstitution after alpha-beta-depleted transplantation in children. Library preparation (for TCRbeta) was performed with unique molecular identifiers. A single record per CDR3 protein comes from TCRdb applying MiXCR to the PCR reads. This table has 500,000 or so distinct CDR3 sequences, roughly 11% appearing once. Study outcomes and limitations: About two months after transplant, alpha-beta T cells reportedly came from several hundred expanded graft clones.

The V end lost 0 bases, the J end lost 2 bases, and 9 bases lay between the germline ends. Germline-derived CDR1 and CDR2 are SGHRS and YFSETQ. The CDR3 contains 15 residues. This clonotype has more than one count but fewer than ten. What it binds is not known. The material was PBMCs, mostly from graft donor cells, obtained 180 days after TCRalphabeta/CD19-depleted stem cell transplant. The chain recombines TRBV5-1 with TRBJ1-5; maybe TRBD1 (6 bases). This TCR derives from a female patient between 2 and 10 years old who had a stem cell transplant for aplastic anemia, so the T cells may come from the graft donor. CDR3 bases: TGCGCCAGCAGCTTGGAAACAGGGCGCAATCAGCCCCAGCATTTT. This translates into CASSLETGRNQPQHF. Full variable domain (remainder filled in from reference TRBV5-1 and TRBJ1-5): KAGVTQTPRYLIKTRGQQVTLSCSPISGHRSVSWYQQTPGQGLQFLFEYFSETQRNKGNFPGRFSGRQFSNSRSEMNVSTLELGDSALYLCASSLETGRNQPQHFGDGTRLSIL.